What follows are 22 T cell receptor beta chains derived from one specimen sequenced in a study of blood T cell repertoires in COVID-19 (TCRdb year 2020). Receptor libraries were prepared by the immunoSEQ multiplex PCR assay. The source is immuneACCESS, and TCRdb retained only in-frame sequences with V and J called. Part of the clones is not carried over; for the studies checked, unresolved V genes explain less than half of this, and the remainder is unexplained. The sample includes 55,000 to 80,000 clones, with more than 75% observed a single time. The ten largest clones take up less than 6% of the sample. The source material was peripheral blood. All receptors derive from a human donor in a cohort sampled during active COVID-19.

The table lists this clone with a count of one. The chain is built from TRBV27 and TRBJ2-3; D perhaps matches TRBD1 (5 bases). The CDR3 totals 17 residues. Germline V lookup: CDR1 MNHEY, CDR2 SMNVEV (reference sequence). V was shortened by 5 bases and J by 10 bases, with 28 bases between the two germline ends. CDR3 in DNA: TGTGCCAGCAGTCAACCCCAGGGTTTTCACGACCAACCTTCGCAGTATTTT. Its translation: CASSQPQGFHDQPSQYF.

This chain uses TRBV19 with TRBJ2-5; D may be TRBD2 (5 bases). The germline CDR1 and CDR2 sequences are LNHDA and SQIVND (reference sequence). V lost 4 bases and J lost 5, with 11 bases in between. This CDR3 comprises 13 residues. Written as DNA, the CDR3 is TGTGCCAGTAGTACACTAGTTTGGGAGACCCAGTACTTC. Its protein is CASSTLVWETQYF.

The genes are TRBV5-1 and TRBJ2-5; D possibly corresponds to TRBD2 (5 bases). The CDR3 is 15 amino acids. CDR1 is SGHRS, CDR2 YFSETQ, per germline. Trimming shortened V by 4 bases and J by 5 bases, and 18 bases separated the two germline ends. The CDR3 reads CASSIGLARSETQYF. The CDR3 bases are TGCGCCAGCAGCATCGGACTGGCGCGTTCTGAGACCCAGTACTTC.

The V gene is TRBV6-5, the J gene TRBJ2-5, with 8 nucleotides matching TRBD1. The CDR3 loop spans 15 amino acids. After removal of 6 bases from V and 4 bases from J, the junction contained 10 bases not matched to a gene. Germline V lookup: CDR1 MNHEY, CDR2 SVGAGI. CDR3 DNA: TGTGCCAGCAGACGACAGGGGTTAGGTGGAGAGACCCAGTACTTC. Its protein is CASRRQGLGGETQYF.

The gene calls are TRBV9 and TRBJ1-6; no clear D. V was clipped by 0 bases and J by 7 bases, with 8 bases between them. Per the germline V gene, CDR1 is SGDLS and CDR2 is YYNGEE. The CDR3 loop spans 14 amino acids. CDR3 sequence reads: CASSVVDKNSPLHF. The CDR3 DNA reads TGTGCCAGCAGCGTAGTAGATAAAAATTCACCCCTCCACTTT.

The chain combines TRBV6-5 with TRBJ1-4; possible D gene TRBD1, 5 bases. CDR1 and CDR2 from the germline V gene are MNHEY and SVGAGI. The V gene lost 6 bases and the J gene lost 7 bases, with 18 bases spanning the gap. This CDR3 spans 15 amino acids. The CDR3 DNA reads TGTGCCAGCAGGAAGAACAGCCTAGGGGTTGAAAAACTGTTTTTT. Its translation: CASRKNSLGVEKLFF.

J is TRBJ1-4 and V is TRBV6-1, with D hard to call. Trimming stripped 0 bases from V and 8 bases from J, with 13 bases between. Germline V lookup: CDR1 MNHNS, CDR2 SASEGT. CDR3 size: 15 residues. The CDR3 coding sequence is TGTGCCAGCAGTGAAGCAGGAGGGTCGGGAGAAAAACTGTTTTTT. Protein product: CASSEAGGSGEKLFF.

Relative to its sample, this clone is medium-sized (0.01 to 0.1%). The V gene is TRBV6-1, the J gene TRBJ2-3, with 11 bases identical to TRBD2. There are 16 residues in the CDR3. Germline V gene sequence: CDR1 MNHNS, CDR2 SASEGT. The ends lost 4 bases at V and 6 bases at J; junction bases unmatched: 9. CDR3 amino acids: CASSGSTSGVHDTQYF. The CDR3 coding sequence is TGTGCCAGCAGTGGCTCGACTAGCGGGGTTCACGATACGCAGTATTTT.

This clone has more than one count but fewer than ten. The gene calls are TRBV9 and TRBJ2-7; possibly TRBD2 for D (7 bases). CDR3 length: 15 amino acids. Per the germline V gene, CDR1 is SGDLS and CDR2 is YYNGEE. Trimming pared 4 bases from V and 6 bases from J, leaving 20 bases between. The CDR3 here is CASSPSGGGGREQYF. In nucleotides, the CDR3 is TGTGCCAGCAGCCCCAGCGGAGGGGGGGGTCGCGAGCAGTACTTC.

This rearrangement joins TRBV5-5 to TRBJ2-2; TRBD1 matches at 11 bases. V lost 3 bases to trimming and J lost 1 base; unmatched junction nucleotides: 11. Germline V lookup: CDR1 SGHKS, CDR2 YYEKEE (reference sequence). The CDR3 runs 19 residues. CDR3 residues: CASSYRDRGILGNTGELFF. The CDR3, as DNA: TGTGCCAGCAGCTACCGGGACAGGGGGATTTTGGGGAACACCGGGGAGCTGTTTTTT. Looking up the rest from reference TRBV5-5 and TRBJ2-2 gives the full variable domain: DAGVTQSPTHLIKTRGQQVTLRCSPISGHKSVSWYQQVLGQGPQFIFQYYEKEERGRGNFPDRFSARQFPNYSSELNVNALLLGDSALYLCASSYRDRGILGNTGELFFGEGSRLTVL.

The chain employs TRBV2 and TRBJ1-4; 9 positions match TRBD1. The germline V gene encodes CDR1 SNHLY and CDR2 FYNNEI. V gave up 9 bases and J gave up 6 bases; unmatched junction bases: 5. This CDR3 has 13 residues. CDR3 amino acids: CASGDRVDEKLFF. CDR3 bases: TGTGCCAGTGGGGACAGGGTAGATGAAAAACTGTTTTTT.

The V call is TRBV3-1 (or the pseudogene TRBV3-2), the J call TRBJ1-6, with D hard to call. Germline V gene sequence: CDR1 LGHDT, CDR2 YNNKEL (reference sequence). V dropped 0 bases and J dropped 2 bases, with 8 bases sitting between them. This CDR3 comprises 16 residues. In DNA, the CDR3 is TGTGCCAGCAGCCAAGATGAGGGCCCCTATAATTCACCCCTCCACTTT. Its translation: CASSQDEGPYNSPLHF.

The J gene is TRBJ1-3, the V gene TRBV7-2; 9 bases fit TRBD1. This CDR3 has 15 amino acids. Germline lookup yields CDR1 SGHTA and CDR2 FQGNSA. Trimming cost V 5 bases and J 4 bases; bases outside gene matches: 6. The CDR3 nucleotides read TGTGCCAGCAGCCCAATCGGACAGGGGGGAAACACCATATATTTT. Translation gives CASSPIGQGGNTIYF.

The chain is built from TRBV4-1 and TRBJ1-2; TRBD1 matches at 8 bases. There are 15 residues in the CDR3. CDR1 MGHRA and CDR2 YSYEKL come from the germline V gene. V dropped 5 bases and J dropped 1; count of bases not matched to a gene: 6. In DNA form, the CDR3 reads TGCGCCAGCAGCGCAACAGGGGGGTATAACTATGGCTACACCTTC. Amino acid sequence: CASSATGGYNYGYTF.

V usage is TRBV9 and J usage is TRBJ1-6, with 9 nucleotides matching TRBD1. The CDR3 extends over 15 amino acids. The V gene end was trimmed by 3 bases and the J gene end by 10 bases; junction bases not matched to a gene: 8. Per the germline V gene, CDR1 is SGDLS and CDR2 is YYNGEE. The CDR3 DNA reads as TGTGCCAGCAGCGACCGACAGGGGGTCGGGTCACCCCTCCACTTT. It yields the protein CASSDRQGVGSPLHF.

This sequence joins TRBV9 and TRBJ2-5; TRBD2 matches 9 bases. Germline V CDR1 and CDR2: SGDLS, YYNGEE. J lost 0 bases, V lost 0 bases, and 3 bases had no gene match. The CDR3 extends over 16 amino acids. This chain's CDR3 is CASSVGSGGYQETQYF. In nucleotides, the CDR3 is TGTGCCAGCAGCGTAGGTAGCGGGGGTTACCAAGAGACCCAGTACTTC.

V gene TRBV5-1 combines with J gene TRBJ2-3; D is perhaps TRBD2 (5 bases). The length of the CDR3 is 16 residues. Germline V gene sequence: CDR1 SGHRS, CDR2 YFSETQ. V lost 4 bases and J lost 2, with 17 bases in between. This CDR3 is CASSTGGGGLTDTQYF. CDR3 nucleotides: TGCGCCAGCAGCACTGGCGGCGGAGGACTCACAGATACGCAGTATTTT.

This clone has a single count. The V gene is TRBV10-1, the J gene TRBJ1-1, with D possibly being TRBD1 (5 bases). The CDR3 is 15 residues long. In germline, CDR1 is WNHNN, CDR2 SYGVQD (reference sequence). The V end lost 4 bases, the J end lost 4 bases, and 16 bases lay between the germline ends. CDR3 in DNA: TGCGCCAGCAGTGCCGCGTGGTCGGGGGGCACTGAAGCTTTCTTT. Translation gives CASSAAWSGGTEAFF.

This chain uses TRBV29-1 with TRBJ2-7, with D hard to call. Germline CDR1 SQVTM, CDR2 ANQGSEA. Trimming shortened V by 3 bases and J by 11 bases, and 8 bases separated the two germline ends. This CDR3 has 9 amino acids. The CDR3 sequence is CSVDGEEYF. In nucleotides, the CDR3 is TGCAGCGTTGACGGAGAAGAGTACTTC.

V gene TRBV30 combines with J gene TRBJ2-7; the match to TRBD1 covers 7 bases. Germline V gene data show CDR1 as GTSNPN and CDR2 as SVGIG (reference sequence). Losses at the gene ends were 5 bases for V and 7 bases for J; bases not matched to a gene: 26. CDR3 length equals 18 residues. CDR3 nucleotides: TGTGCCTGGGGGCCCGGGCCCCTTCAGACAGGGTTTCGTGGGGAGCAGTACTTC. It is translated as CAWGPGPLQTGFRGEQYF.

J is TRBJ1-3 and V is TRBV6-6; D may be TRBD1 (6 bases). Trimming shortened V by 7 bases and J by 1 base, and 11 bases separated the two germline ends. This CDR3 comprises 14 residues. Germline CDR1 is MNHNY and CDR2 is SVGAGI (reference sequence). This CDR3 is CASIKGGSGNTIYF. CDR3 DNA sequence: TGTGCCAGCATTAAGGGGGGGTCTGGAAACACCATATATTTT.

The sample holds one count of this clone. V is TRBV5-1 and J is TRBJ1-4, with TRBD1 as a possible D gene (6 bases). Deletions cut 6 bases from V and 4 bases from J, with 16 bases between. The CDR3 is 15 residues long. Per the germline V gene, CDR1 is SGHRS and CDR2 is YFSETQ. The chain's CDR3 is CASNPNRADNEKLFF. CDR3 nucleotides: TGCGCCAGCAACCCGAACAGGGCCGATAATGAAAAACTGTTTTTT. The complete variable domain, with remaining parts taken from reference TRBV5-1 and TRBJ1-4, reads KAGVTQTPRYLIKTRGQQVTLSCSPISGHRSVSWYQQTPGQGLQFLFEYFSETQRNKGNFPGRFSGRQFSNSRSEMNVSTLELGDSALYLCASNPNRADNEKLFFGSGTQLSVL.